This T cell receptor beta chain is from a study of T cell responses to AZD1222 COVID-19 vaccine. Details on this clone: Antigen specificity is unknown.

The study, taken as a whole, reports: Baseline seropositivity occurred in only a handful of AZD1222 recipients.

Clones were read by immunoSEQ multiplex PCR, and TCRdb kept only the in-frame ones, dropping some. Of 120,000 to 150,000 clones listed, about 86% are singletons. The receptor was derived from an adult who received the AZD1222 COVID-19 vaccine. The sequencing here drew on peripheral blood, taken 28 days after the second AZD1222 dose.

The CDR3 coding sequence is TGTGCCAGTACCCGGACTGTAGAAGCTTTCTTT. It yields the protein CASTRTVEAFF. The V call is TRBV19, the J call TRBJ1-1, with unresolved D. The V end was cut by 7 bases, the J end by 8 bases, with 11 bases between. Germline assignment: CDR1 LNHDA and CDR2 SQIVND (reference sequence). This CDR3 spans 11 amino acids.